The 13 T cell receptor beta chains listed next were all sequenced from one sample in a study of T-cell memory formation after mild COVID-19 (dated by TCRdb to about 2021). Library preparation employed 5' RACE. TCRdb lists the instrument as Illumina NovaSeq 6000. TCRdb passed the public sequencing reads through fastp at Q25 and MiXCR, retaining productive beta sequences. Each CDR3 protein gets just one entry, which takes the most common genes and DNA from the rows behind it. The sample table records around 340,000 distinct CDR3 sequences; roughly 14% of these occur just once. The ten largest clones take up roughly a fifth of the sample. Material: PBMCs or a T cell subset sorted from them (not recorded which). The receptors stem from a man in his late teens or twenties who had mild COVID-19 (a few samples of this study predate the infection). The sample titles of this study are shuffled in the database, so cell type and time point are left out; the donor was told from shared clones.

This chain connects TRBV4-3 to TRBJ1-4, with 10 nucleotides matching TRBD1. Per germline, CDR1 LGHNA and CDR2 YSLEER. The CDR3 is 14 amino acids. V gave up 3 bases and J gave up 7 bases; unmatched junction bases: 2. Written as DNA, the CDR3 is TGCGCCAGCAGCCAGGACAGGGGGACTGAAAAACTGTTTTTT. Residues: CASSQDRGTEKLFF.

This clonotype was seen only a few times. The chain is built from TRBV4-2 and TRBJ2-7; D is ambiguous. V shed 4 bases and J shed 0 bases, with 13 bases lying between them. Germline CDR1 is LGHNA and CDR2 is YNFKEQ. The CDR3 contains 15 residues. CDR3 loop: CASSPRSSSSYEQYF. For the CDR3, the DNA is TGTGCCAGCAGCCCCCGTAGCTCCAGCTCCTACGAGCAGTACTTC.

The chain uses TRBV20-1 and TRBJ2-2, with TRBD1 matching 7 bases. This CDR3 has 20 amino acids. The junction had 22 bases not matched to a gene; V was cut back by 3 bases and J by 3 bases. Germline V lookup: CDR1 DFQATT, CDR2 SNEGSKA (reference sequence). The CDR3 region has the DNA TGCAGTGCTAGTGCCTCTAGGGGACAGCGAGCCCAAGTGGACACCGGGGAGCTGTTTTTT. Residues: CSASASRGQRAQVDTGELFF.

The rearrangement links TRBV7-6 to TRBJ1-1; D uncertain. V was clipped by 5 bases and J by 4 bases, with 11 bases between them. This CDR3 has 13 residues. Germline V gene data show CDR1 as SGHVS and CDR2 as FNYEAQ. CDR3 in DNA: TGTGCCAGCAGCGAAAGGCCGGGCACTGAAGCTTTCTTT. Translated: CASSERPGTEAFF.

In its sample, this clonotype was seen once. The gene calls are TRBV5-8 and TRBJ1-5; D is unresolved. The CDR3 is made up of 12 amino acids. V was trimmed by 4 bases and J by 6 bases, leaving 8 bases between them. The germline CDR1 and CDR2 sequences are SGHTS and YDEGEE. The CDR3 sequence is CASSIGPQPQHF. CDR3 DNA sequence: TGTGCCAGCAGCATCGGGCCTCAGCCCCAGCATTTT.

CDR3 residues: CASTAGGTDTQYF. The DNA of the CDR3 is TGTGCCAGCACCGCGGGGGGAACAGATACGCAGTATTTT. J is TRBJ2-3 and V is TRBV4-2; TRBD2 matches at 8 bases. V lost 7 bases, J lost 3 bases, and 3 bases stayed unmatched. This CDR3 has 13 amino acids. Germline V gene data show CDR1 as LGHNA and CDR2 as YNFKEQ.

Only one count was recorded for this clonotype. V is TRBV20-1 and J is TRBJ1-2, with 8 bases identical to TRBD1. CDR1 and CDR2 (germline): DFQATT, SNEGSKA (reference sequence). This CDR3 region has 13 residues. Losses at the gene ends were 3 bases for V and 4 bases for J; bases not matched to a gene: 4. The CDR3 nucleotides are TGCAGTGCTAGCCGGACAGGGCTCTATGGCTACACCTTC. It encodes CSASRTGLYGYTF.

This clonotype was detected only a few times. The chain links TRBV6-6 to TRBJ2-7; 8 positions match TRBD1. Trimming cost V 5 bases and J 5 bases; bases outside gene matches: 5. Germline V gene sequence: CDR1 MNHNY, CDR2 SVGAGI (reference sequence). There are 13 residues in the CDR3. This CDR3 is CASSHRGDHEQYV. The CDR3 nucleotides are TGTGCCAGCAGTCACAGGGGGGATCACGAGCAGTACGTC.

This clonotype turned up a few times. This rearrangement joins TRBV7-9 to TRBJ1-4; tentatively, D is TRBD1 (5 bases). In germline, CDR1 is SEHNR, CDR2 FQNEAQ (reference sequence). CDR3 length equals 15 residues. V lost 3 bases, J lost 4 bases, and 12 bases lay in between. The CDR3 DNA follows: TGTGCCAGCAGCTTCCGGGGCCGACTTAATGAAAAACTGTTTTTT. As protein: CASSFRGRLNEKLFF.

This clonotype was observed a handful of times. The rearrangement joins TRBV6-2 or TRBV6-3 to TRBJ2-5; 9 bases match TRBD1. Unmatched junction bases numbered 12, after V lost 5 bases and J lost 5 bases. Germline V lookup: CDR1 MNHEY, CDR2 SVGEGT. There are 16 residues in the CDR3. This CDR3 reads CASSILPGQGGETQYF. The CDR3 DNA sequence: TGTGCCAGCAGTATCCTACCGGGACAGGGAGGTGAGACCCAGTACTTC.

Comment on this clonotype: A much larger clonotype is one base distant, so this may be a read error. CDR3 residues: CASSRDMYSGANVLTF. CDR3 DNA sequence: TGTGCCAGCAGCCGAGATATGTACTCTGGGGCCAACGTCCTGACTTTC. The chain couples TRBV4-2 to TRBJ2-6; D gene uncertain. The V and J ends lost 4 bases and 0 bases respectively, with 10 bases between them. CDR3 length: 16 amino acids. From germline, CDR1 is LGHNA and CDR2 YNFKEQ.

The genes are TRBV7-2 and TRBJ1-1, with D perhaps matching TRBD1 (5 bases). Per germline, CDR1 SGHTA and CDR2 FQGNSA. This CDR3 is 16 amino acids long. The V end lost 1 base, the J end lost 3 bases, and 15 bases lay between the germline ends. The DNA of the CDR3 is TGTGCCAGCAGCTTAGGGCCGGGGCGCCGGGACACTGAAGCTTTCTTT. Its translation is CASSLGPGRRDTEAFF.

CDR3 sequence (DNA): TGCGCCAGCAGGGCGGGGACGGGCACAGATACGCAGTATTTT. Amino acids: CASRAGTGTDTQYF. V usage is TRBV5-1 and J usage is TRBJ2-3; a possible D gene is TRBD2 (6 bases). V was trimmed by 5 bases and J by 1 base, leaving 11 bases between them. The CDR3 runs to 14 residues. Germline CDR1 is SGHRS and CDR2 is YFSETQ.